The source of this T cell receptor beta chain is a study of OX40 agonist ivuxolimab in advanced cancers. Trimming took 7 bases from V and 4 from J, leaving 14 bases between them. This CDR3 spans 13 amino acids. Germline V gene lookup returns CDR1 SGHRS and CDR2 YFSETQ. Sequencing was performed with immunoSEQ multiplex PCR; in TCRdb, only in-frame clones are kept and a portion is missing. The sample consists of tens of thousands of clones, roughly nine tenths of them appearing once. The sequence came from an adult with an advanced solid tumor such as melanoma, head and neck, liver or kidney cancer. The chain is built from TRBV5-1 and TRBJ1-1; D call uncertain. The source material was CD4+ or CD8+ T cells sorted from blood, sampled in a trial of the OX40 agonist ivuxolimab. As DNA, the CDR3 is TGCGCCAGCTACCGCGGGGATCGCACTGAAGCTTTCTTT. It specifies CASYRGDRTEAFF.